A selection of T cell receptor beta chains follows, all from one sample in a study of vaccination effects on CD4 cells after COVID-19. The antigens these receptors bind are not known. Assay: immunoSEQ multiplex PCR; the TCRdb copy retains only in-frame clones and omits some. The sample gives more than 40,000 clones, about 78% of which show up once; about 12% is in the top ten. This specimen was CD4+ T cells from PBMCs cultured without peptide, taken before COVID-19 vaccination. These receptors were collected from a human donor who had a prior SARS-CoV-2 infection. Both conserved end residues are part of each CDR3. D genes are given only for firm matches. Size values are once, few and many counts, or a class for expanded clones, and some rows have none.

TRBJ2-5 TRBV11-2 NA NA CASSSLKGQRTDWTQYF TGTGCCAGCAGCTCCCTCAAAGGGCAGCGTACCGATTGGACCCAGTACTTC
TRBJ1-1 TRBV2 NA NA CASSDGVNTEAFF TGTGCCAGCAGTGATGGAGTGAACACTGAAGCTTTCTTT
TRBJ1-2 TRBV7-3 NA NA CASSLRGGANYGYTF TGTGCCAGCAGCTTAAGGGGGGGAGCTAACTATGGCTACACCTTC
TRBJ1-1 TRBV2 NA once CASNLRNTEAFF TGTGCCAGCAACCTCAGGAACACTGAAGCTTTCTTT
TRBJ2-7 TRBV27 TRBD2 NA CASSRASGTYEQYF TGTGCCAGCTCGAGGGCTAGCGGGACCTACGAGCAGTACTTC
TRBJ2-7 TRBV11-3 NA NA CASNNRGEQYF TGTGCCAGCAATAATCGGGGCGAGCAGTACTTC
TRBJ2-3 TRBV6-5 NA NA CASSYSLGTDTQYF TGTGCCAGCAGTTATTCCTTAGGAACAGATACGCAGTATTTT
TRBJ1-3 TRBV4-1 NA NA CASSQVGRGPSGNTIYF TGCGCCAGCAGCCAAGTTGGCCGCGGGCCCTCTGGAAACACCATATATTTT
TRBJ2-7 TRBV4-2 TRBD1 few CASSLGTGIYEQYF TGTGCCAGCAGCCTAGGGACAGGAATCTACGAGCAGTACTTC
TRBJ2-5 TRBV19 NA NA CASSSPPHETQYF TGTGCCAGTAGTTCTCCTCCCCATGAGACCCAGTACTTC
TRBJ2-1 TRBV28 TRBD2 NA CASSSLAGGAGNEQFF TGTGCCAGCAGTTCCCTAGCGGGAGGGGCGGGCAATGAGCAGTTCTTC
TRBJ1-3 TRBV19 NA NA CASSIRLFLSGNTIYF TGTGCCAGTAGTATACGACTGTTTCTCTCTGGAAACACCATATATTTT
TRBJ2-7 TRBV5-1 TRBD1 NA CASSLPTGGLTYEQYF TGCGCCAGCAGCCTACCCACAGGGGGCTTAACCTACGAGCAGTACTTC
TRBJ1-2 TRBV5-5 NA NA CASSHVPRGQEGSAAYTF TGTGCCAGCAGCCACGTCCCACGGGGCCAGGAGGGCTCAGCGGCTTACACCTTC
TRBJ2-7 TRBV18 NA NA CASSESLMDYEQYF TGTGCCAGCTCAGAGAGCCTGATGGACTACGAGCAGTACTTC
TRBJ1-2 TRBV19 TRBD1 NA CASSKGQAYGYTF TGTGCCAGTAGTAAAGGACAGGCCTATGGCTACACCTTC
TRBJ1-2 TRBV23-1 TRBD1 few CASSHPARAGQNYGYTF TGCGCCAGCAGTCACCCGGCGCGGGCGGGACAGAACTATGGCTACACCTTC
TRBJ1-1 TRBV10-2 TRBD1 once CASSEFRDSYMNTEAFF TGCGCCAGCAGTGAGTTCCGGGACAGCTATATGAACACTGAAGCTTTCTTT
TRBJ1-4 TRBV6-6 NA few CASSRQGNEKLFF TGTGCCAGCAGTCGTCAGGGGAATGAAAAACTGTTTTTT
TRBJ1-5 TRBV7-8 NA NA CASSLGVVGQPQHF TGTGCCAGCAGCTTAGGAGTCGTGGGACAGCCCCAGCATTTT
TRBJ1-4 TRBV25-1 NA NA CASSEFEGTNEKLFF TGTGCCAGCAGTGAATTTGAGGGGACTAATGAAAAACTGTTTTTT